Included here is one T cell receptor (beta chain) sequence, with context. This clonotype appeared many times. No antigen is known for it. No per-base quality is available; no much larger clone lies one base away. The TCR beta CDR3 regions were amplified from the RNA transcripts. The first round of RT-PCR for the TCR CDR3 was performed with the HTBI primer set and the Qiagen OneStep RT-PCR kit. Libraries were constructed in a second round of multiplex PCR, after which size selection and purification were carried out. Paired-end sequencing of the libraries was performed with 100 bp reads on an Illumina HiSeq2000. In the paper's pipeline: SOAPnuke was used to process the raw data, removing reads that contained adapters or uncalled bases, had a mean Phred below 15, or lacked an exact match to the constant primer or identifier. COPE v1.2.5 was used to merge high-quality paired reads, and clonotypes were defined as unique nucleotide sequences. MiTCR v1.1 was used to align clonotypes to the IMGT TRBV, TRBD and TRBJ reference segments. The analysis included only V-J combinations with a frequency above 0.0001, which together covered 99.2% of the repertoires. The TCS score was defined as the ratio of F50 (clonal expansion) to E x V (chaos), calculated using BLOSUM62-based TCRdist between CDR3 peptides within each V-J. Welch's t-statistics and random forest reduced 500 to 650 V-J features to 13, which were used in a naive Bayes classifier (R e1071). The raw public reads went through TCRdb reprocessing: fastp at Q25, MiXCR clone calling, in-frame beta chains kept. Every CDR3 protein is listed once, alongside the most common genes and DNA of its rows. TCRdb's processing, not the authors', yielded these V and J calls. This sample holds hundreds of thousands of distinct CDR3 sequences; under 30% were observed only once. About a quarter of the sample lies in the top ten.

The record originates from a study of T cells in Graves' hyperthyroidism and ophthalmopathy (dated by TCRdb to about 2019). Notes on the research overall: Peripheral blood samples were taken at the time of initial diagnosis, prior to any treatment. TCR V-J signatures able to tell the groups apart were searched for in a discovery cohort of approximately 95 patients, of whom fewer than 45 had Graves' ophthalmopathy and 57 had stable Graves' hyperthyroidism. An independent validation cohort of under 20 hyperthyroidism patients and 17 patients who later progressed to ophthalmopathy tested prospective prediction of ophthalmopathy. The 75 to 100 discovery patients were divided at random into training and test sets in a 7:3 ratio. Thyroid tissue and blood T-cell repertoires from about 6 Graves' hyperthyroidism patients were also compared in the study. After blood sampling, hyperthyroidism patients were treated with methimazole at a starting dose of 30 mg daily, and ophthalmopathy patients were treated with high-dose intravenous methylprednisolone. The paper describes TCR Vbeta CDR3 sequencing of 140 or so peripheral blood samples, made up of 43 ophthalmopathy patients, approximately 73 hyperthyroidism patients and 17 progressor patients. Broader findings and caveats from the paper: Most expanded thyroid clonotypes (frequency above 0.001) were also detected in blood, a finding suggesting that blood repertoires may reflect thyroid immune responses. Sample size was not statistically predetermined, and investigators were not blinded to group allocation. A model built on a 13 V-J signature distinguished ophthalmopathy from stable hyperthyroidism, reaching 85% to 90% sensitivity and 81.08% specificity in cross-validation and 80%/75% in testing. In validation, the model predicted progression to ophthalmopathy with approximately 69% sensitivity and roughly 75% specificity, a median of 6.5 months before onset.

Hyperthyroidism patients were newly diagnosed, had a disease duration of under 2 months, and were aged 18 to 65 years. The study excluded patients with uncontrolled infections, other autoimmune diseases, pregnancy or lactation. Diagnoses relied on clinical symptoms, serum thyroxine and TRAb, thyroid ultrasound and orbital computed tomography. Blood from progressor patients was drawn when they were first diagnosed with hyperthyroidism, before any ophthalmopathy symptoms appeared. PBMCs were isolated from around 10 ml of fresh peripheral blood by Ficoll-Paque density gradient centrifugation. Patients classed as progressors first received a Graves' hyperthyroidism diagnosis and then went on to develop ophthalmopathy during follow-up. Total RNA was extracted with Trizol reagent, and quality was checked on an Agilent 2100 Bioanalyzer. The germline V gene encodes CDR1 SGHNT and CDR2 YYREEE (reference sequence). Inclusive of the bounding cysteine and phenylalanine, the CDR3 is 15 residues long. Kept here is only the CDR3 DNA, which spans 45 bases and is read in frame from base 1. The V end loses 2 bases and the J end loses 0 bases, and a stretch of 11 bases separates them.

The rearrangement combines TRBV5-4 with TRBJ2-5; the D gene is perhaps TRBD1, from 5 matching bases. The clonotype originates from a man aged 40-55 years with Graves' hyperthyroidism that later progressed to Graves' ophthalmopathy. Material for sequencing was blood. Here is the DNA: TGTGCCAGCAGCTTTCGGTTGACAGACCAAGAGACCCAGTACTTC. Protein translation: CASSFRLTDQETQYF.